Described below is a single TCR beta chain sequence and its context. This clonotype was recorded many times. Its antigen is currently not known. The record has no base qualities; no much larger clone is one base away. Total RNA and DNA were co-extracted from roughly 20-30 mg of bulk tissue with the AllPrep DNA/RNA mini kit, without cell sorting. Four to six patients with histopathologically diagnosed primary liver carcinoma underwent surgical resection in China between late 2015 and 2016. At the time of sampling, the patients were treatment-naive and had chronic HBV infection. Each tumor was sampled at five spatially separated regions: the superior, inferior, left-lateral and right-lateral poles and the tumor centre. Histology showed that every tumor sample contained more than 80% viable tumor cells. Pieces of fresh tumor and adjacent tissue were cut in half, with one half kept in RNAlater at -80 degrees C and the other half sent for histology.

The data belong to a study of tumor-infiltrating lymphocytes in primary liver carcinoma (dated by TCRdb to about 2017). In terms of the full investigation: Of the five patients, three men and two women aged 30 to 69 years, four had hepatocellular carcinoma and one had combined HCC and intrahepatic cholangiocarcinoma. The five patients had tumors of stage T1-T3 N0M0, with maximum diameters ranging from about 4.2 to 10 cm. Each sample produced about 3.65 to 7.13 million productive TCRbeta reads, and read depth showed no significant difference between tissue types. For each liver tumor, the study sampled five regions along with adjacent normal tissue and blood, and applied TCRbeta repertoire sequencing, expression microarrays and whole-exome sequencing. A total of roughly 35 specimens from 5 patients, comprising roughly 25 tumor regions, 5 adjacent noncancerous liver tissues and 5 peripheral blood samples, were covered by TCRbeta repertoire sequencing. To link TCRbeta repertoire diversity to the local molecular phenotype, the 25 or so tumor region samples were profiled with Agilent mRNA microarrays. Repertoires from technical replicates were highly reproducible, with mean shared-clone rates approximately 0.92 and correlation coefficients above 0.98.

Ends trimmed: V by 9 bases, J by 7 bases; bases unmatched to a gene: 13. From the germline V gene, CDR1 is SNHLY and CDR2 is FYNNEI. There are 14 amino acids in the CDR3, from cysteine to phenylalanine inclusive. This entry keeps only the CDR3 DNA: 42 bases, framed from base 1. Points the paper makes about the study in general: Repertoire overlap was found to be higher between tumor regions (mean approximately 35%) than between tumor-adjacent (about 17%) or tumor-blood (14%) pairs, consistent with antigen-driven expansion. With just a few patients in the study, the authors point out that the findings should be validated in a larger study. Because the samples were bulk and unsorted, CD4+ and CD8+ T cell repertoires could not be compared. Only about 8-24% of top clones were present in all five regions of a tumor, suggesting spatial heterogeneity of tumor-infiltrating T cells. A significantly larger repertoire fraction was made up by the top 250 clones in tumors than in blood (p = 0.039). Only the TCR beta chain was sequenced, so true repertoire diversity is likely underestimated because unpaired alpha chains were not captured.

Starting from approximately 460 ng total RNA, TCRbeta-specific cDNA was produced by reverse transcription with a constant-region primer and ProtoScript II reverse transcriptase. The TCRbeta libraries were prepared through three rounds of nested multiplex PCR following a slightly modified ARM-PCR procedure. The first two PCR rounds used multiplex TRBV1-TRBV30 forward primers with a Cbeta reverse primer, each for roughly 11 cycles. Sample barcodes and Illumina adapters were added in a final 25-cycle PCR with Deep VentR polymerase. Before sequencing, amplicons of 200-500 bp were gel-purified using a QIAquick gel extraction kit. An Illumina HiSeq 2500 was used to sequence the TCRbeta amplicons, generating 250-bp paired-end reads. Regarding the original processing steps: Trimmomatic v0.33 was used to quality-trim the reads, and FLASH v1.2.11 was used to merge paired reads so that full CDR3 sequences could be recovered. MiGEC v1.2.1b assigned V, D and J germline segments to the rearranged TCRbeta sequences. Clonotype statistics and Shannon-Wiener diversity indices were computed with VDJtools v1.0.0. Except for diversity analysis, only each sample's 250 most abundant clonotypes were used in subsequent analyses to reduce sampling bias. Using fastp at Q25 and MiXCR, TCRdb reprocessed the public reads and kept productive beta chains. One record per CDR3 amino acid sequence lists the most common genes and DNA. What appears here as the V and J calls and clone size reflects TCRdb's work, not the paper's. In this sample the table shows 45,000 or so distinct CDR3 sequences, over 70% of which occur a single time. 19% of the sample rests with the top ten.

The TCR comes from a middle-aged man with primary liver carcinoma and hepatitis B virus infection. The chain employs TRBV2 and TRBJ1-2; the central 8 bases match TRBD1. The sequenced material came from liver tumor tissue from sampling region 2. The sample's cell subset or site, from its label and the paper: tumor region T2, inferior pole. In nucleotide form, the sequence is TGTGCCAGACGACAGGGGAAGGTTGATGGTGGCTACACCTTC. Protein translation: CARRQGKVDGGYTF.